The 24 T cell receptor beta chains listed next were all sequenced from one sample in a study of blood T cell repertoires in COVID-19. The method was immunoSEQ multiplex PCR; TCRdb's version includes in-frame clones alone and lacks a portion of them. The sample consists of about 75,000 clones, approximately 88% of them appearing once. Sample: peripheral blood. These receptors all stem from a human donor in a cohort sampled during active COVID-19.

This clone has a single count. This chain links TRBV24-1 with TRBJ2-1; 9 bases are shared with TRBD2. V gave up 5 bases and J gave up 0 bases; unmatched junction bases: 4. In germline, CDR1 is KGHDR, CDR2 SFDVKD. The length of the CDR3 is 16 residues. The CDR3 DNA sequence: TGTGCCACCAGTGGCTTACTAGCGGGCTCCTACAATGAGCAGTTCTTC. Its translation is CATSGLLAGSYNEQFF.

The chain couples TRBV5-1 to TRBJ1-2; D remains unclear. CDR3 length equals 12 residues. With 5 bases removed from V and 2 bases from J, the gap between germline ends came to 7 bases. Germline CDR1 and CDR2: SGHRS and YFSETQ. CDR3 nucleotides: TGCGCCAGCAGGAGCCCGAACTATGGCTACACCTTC. This encodes CASRSPNYGYTF.

The chain recombines TRBV10-3 with TRBJ2-7; TRBD1 might be the D (6 bases). The CDR3 has 12 residues. CDR1 and CDR2 (germline): ENHRY, SYGVKD. The V gene lost 3 bases and the J gene lost 3 bases, with 6 bases spanning the gap. CDR3 sequence (DNA): TGTGCCATCAGTGACAGGGGCTACGAGCAGTACTTC. This encodes CAISDRGYEQYF.

This chain links TRBV5-4 with TRBJ1-1; D is perhaps TRBD1 (5 bases). The CDR3 length is 14 residues. The V gene's germline CDR1 is SGHNT and CDR2 YYREEE (reference sequence). V dropped 0 bases and J dropped 5 bases, with 11 bases sitting between them. CDR3: CASSLDRGGTEAFF. The CDR3 bases are TGTGCCAGCAGCTTGGACCGGGGGGGGACTGAAGCTTTCTTT. The full variable domain, completed using reference TRBV5-4 and TRBJ1-1, is ETGVTQSPTHLIKTRGQQVTLRCSSQSGHNTVSWYQQALGQGPQFIFQYYREEENGRGNFPPRFSGLQFPNYSSELNVNALELDDSALYLCASSLDRGGTEAFFGQGTRLTVV.

This chain links TRBV19 with TRBJ1-6; D uncertain. V lost 4 bases to trimming and J lost 0 bases, with 13 bases between them. The germline CDR1 and CDR2 sequences are LNHDA and SQIVND (reference sequence). The CDR3 totals 17 residues. The chain's CDR3 is CASSKRGGSSYNSPLHF. CDR3 bases: TGTGCCAGTAGTAAAAGAGGAGGGAGCTCCTATAATTCACCCCTCCACTTT.

This rearrangement joins TRBV30 to TRBJ2-7; maybe TRBD2 (5 bases). This CDR3 spans 13 amino acids. The germline V gene encodes CDR1 GTSNPN and CDR2 SVGIG (reference sequence). The V gene lost 0 bases and the J gene lost 6 bases, with 12 bases spanning the gap. The CDR3 protein is CAWSVLRGFEQYF. In DNA, the CDR3 is TGTGCCTGGAGTGTACTCAGAGGGTTCGAGCAGTACTTC.

The genes are TRBV18 and TRBJ2-7, with 11 bases aligning to TRBD2. CDR3 length: 14 residues. Unmatched junction bases numbered 1, after V lost 2 bases and J lost 4 bases. The germline V gene encodes CDR1 KGHSH and CDR2 LQKENI. DNA for the CDR3: TGTGCCAGCTCACCATCTAGCGGGGGGTACGAGCAGTACTTC. Translation gives CASSPSSGGYEQYF. The full variable domain, rest sourced from reference TRBV18 and TRBJ2-7, is NAGVMQNPRHLVRRRGQEARLRCSPMKGHSHVYWYRQLPEEGLKFMVYLQKENIIDESGMPKERFSAEFPKEGPSILRIQQVVRGDSAAYFCASSPSSGGYEQYFGPGTRLTVT.

The rearrangement links TRBV27 to TRBJ2-1, with TRBD1 identical over 9 bases. Germline trimming cut 0 bases from V and 4 bases from J; bases unmatched to any gene: 4. This CDR3 has 16 amino acids. Germline assignment: CDR1 MNHEY and CDR2 SMNVEV (reference sequence). CDR3 coding DNA: TGTGCCAGCAGTTTATCTGGACAGGGGAATTACAATGAGCAGTTCTTC. The encoded protein is CASSLSGQGNYNEQFF.

This chain connects TRBV11-1 to TRBJ2-3, with 7 bases lining up with TRBD2. This CDR3 spans 14 amino acids. Germline CDR1 reads SGHAT; CDR2 reads FQDESV (reference sequence). The J segment lost 0 bases and the V segment lost 6 bases, leaving 3 bases of the junction unmatched. In DNA, the CDR3 is TGTGCCAGCAGTCTAGCGGCAAGCACAGATACGCAGTATTTT. Amino acid sequence: CASSLAASTDTQYF.

Comment on this clone: One end of the junction does not line up with germline, which may come from a read error. The genes are TRBV18 and TRBJ2-1; TRBD1 aligns across 7 bases. CDR3 size: 14 residues. Looked up from germline, CDR1 is KGHSH and CDR2 is LQKENI. CDR3 residues: CASSPLGQYTEQFF. The CDR3 region has the DNA TGTGCCAGCTCACCACTGGGACAGTACACTGAGCAGTTCTTC.

This clone occurred once. V usage is TRBV7-9 and J usage is TRBJ2-5; D possibly corresponds to TRBD1 (5 bases). The V gene's germline CDR1 is SEHNR and CDR2 FQNEAQ (reference sequence). CDR3 length: 17 amino acids. Trimming removed 6 bases from V and 3 bases from J, with 23 bases in between. CDR3 in amino acids: CASSTTGVMFKEETQYF. The CDR3 nucleotides read TGTGCCAGCAGTACAACAGGAGTAATGTTTAAAGAAGAGACCCAGTACTTC.

The genes are TRBV7-9 and TRBJ1-1, with D perhaps matching TRBD1 (6 bases). V dropped 5 bases and J dropped 3 bases, with 16 bases sitting between them. Germline V lookup: CDR1 SEHNR, CDR2 FQNEAQ (reference sequence). There are 15 residues in the CDR3. CDR3 in amino acids: CASSRNGGRDTEAFF. The CDR3 region has the DNA TGTGCCAGCAGCCGGAACGGGGGGCGAGACACTGAAGCTTTCTTT.

The CDR3 sequence: CASSVPGSSDTF. The CDR3 coding sequence is TGTGCCAGCAGCGTCCCGGGATCGAGTGACACCTTC. The chain combines TRBV9 with TRBJ1-2, with unresolved D. The CDR3 is made up of 12 amino acids. V lost 2 bases, J lost 12 bases, and 14 bases lay in between. Per the germline V gene, CDR1 is SGDLS and CDR2 is YYNGEE.

This rearrangement joins TRBV11-2 to TRBJ2-7; weak D call: TRBD1 (6 bases). The germline V and J ends were trimmed by 0 bases and 0 bases, with 12 bases remaining between them. CDR1 and CDR2 (germline): SGHAT, FQNNGV. CDR3 length: 16 residues. The CDR3 is CASSLDGGPSSYEQYF. CDR3 DNA: TGTGCCAGCAGCTTAGATGGGGGCCCCAGCTCCTACGAGCAGTACTTC.

CDR3 nucleotides: TGTGCCAGTAGTACCGCAGCCCGGGACAGCTCCTACAATGAGCAGTTCTTC. Protein: CASSTAARDSSYNEQFF. The genes are TRBV19 and TRBJ2-1; 7 nucleotides align to TRBD1. The trim removed 4 bases at V and 0 bases at J, leaving 9 bases unmatched. The CDR3 spans 17 residues. Germline loops: CDR1 LNHDA, CDR2 SQIVND (reference sequence).

The rearrangement uses TRBV4-1 and TRBJ1-2; a possible D gene is TRBD1 (5 bases). The CDR3 runs 15 residues. Germline-derived CDR1 and CDR2 are MGHRA and YSYEKL. V lost 1 base and J lost 3, with 12 bases in between. The DNA for the CDR3 is TGCGCCAGCAGCCAAGTTCAGGGCGGTCACTATGGCTACACCTTC. This sequence encodes CASSQVQGGHYGYTF.

DNA for the CDR3: TGTGCCAGCAGTAAAGACGGATCCGGACAGAGACTCTACGAGCAGTACTTC. This gives the protein CASSKDGSGQRLYEQYF. The chain uses TRBV7-6 and TRBJ2-7; D is possibly TRBD1 (6 bases). Germline CDR1 is SGHVS and CDR2 is FNYEAQ. Trimming stripped 6 bases from V and 3 bases from J, with 24 bases between. This CDR3 is 17 amino acids long.

The chain couples TRBV6-1 to TRBJ2-3; 16 bases map to TRBD2. This CDR3 contains 20 residues. The V gene end was trimmed by 3 bases and the J gene end by 0 bases; junction bases not matched to a gene: 9. Germline values: CDR1 MNHNS, CDR2 SASEGT. CDR3 bases: TGTGCCAGCAGTGACGCTCTGGGACTAGCGGGAGGGCCAAGCACAGATACGCAGTATTTT. It specifies CASSDALGLAGGPSTDTQYF.

The V gene is TRBV18, the J gene TRBJ2-3; D is uncertain. The CDR3 covers 13 residues. Germline values: CDR1 KGHSH, CDR2 LQKENI. The V gene lost 3 bases and the J gene lost 5 bases, with 9 bases spanning the gap. This CDR3 reads CASSPTRRDTQYF. The CDR3 coding sequence is TGTGCCAGCTCACCCACGAGGAGAGATACGCAGTATTTT.

This clone was observed a few times. This chain joins TRBV4-1 and TRBJ1-1, with no clear D. The CDR3 extends over 15 amino acids. V was trimmed by 1 base and J by 0 bases, leaving 9 bases between them. Germline V lookup: CDR1 MGHRA, CDR2 YSYEKL. The CDR3 coding sequence is TGCGCCAGCAGCCAAGGGTCAGTTATGAACACTGAAGCTTTCTTT. Protein sequence: CASSQGSVMNTEAFF.

This chain connects TRBV14 to TRBJ1-6; D may be TRBD1 (6 bases). The CDR3 runs to 21 residues. CDR1 SGHDN and CDR2 FVKESK come from the germline V gene. V dropped 0 bases and J dropped 0 bases, with 21 bases sitting between them. CDR3 sequence reads: CASSQDPRQATHSSYNSPLHF. Written as DNA, the CDR3 is TGTGCCAGCAGCCAAGATCCCAGACAGGCAACACACAGCTCCTATAATTCACCCCTCCACTTT. Combining the CDR3 with reference TRBV14 and TRBJ1-6 gives the whole variable domain EAGVTQFPSHSVIEKGQTVTLRCDPISGHDNLYWYRRVMGKEIKFLLHFVKESKQDESGMPNNRFLAERTGGTYSTLKVQPAELEDSGVYFCASSQDPRQATHSSYNSPLHFGNGTRLTVT.

The chain joins TRBV7-6 to TRBJ2-1; D ambiguous. This CDR3 is 17 amino acids long. Germline values: CDR1 SGHVS, CDR2 FNYEAQ. V was clipped by 5 bases and J by 0 bases, with 17 bases between them. The CDR3, as DNA: TGTGCCAGCAGCCTTATGGTCGCCAAGAGCTCCTACAATGAGCAGTTCTTC. Amino acid sequence: CASSLMVAKSSYNEQFF.

This chain uses TRBV19 with TRBJ2-6; D might be TRBD1 (6 bases). V shed 8 bases and J shed 0 bases, with 20 bases lying between them. The germline CDR1 and CDR2 sequences are LNHDA and SQIVND (reference sequence). The length of the CDR3 is 18 residues. Here the CDR3 reads CASQPRRAGDSGANVLTF. The CDR3 DNA sequence: TGTGCCAGTCAACCCAGAAGGGCAGGGGACTCTGGGGCCAACGTCCTGACTTTC. The full variable domain, rest sourced from reference TRBV19 and TRBJ2-6, is DGGITQSPKYLFRKEGQNVTLSCEQNLNHDAMYWYRQDPGQGLRLIYYSQIVNDFQKGDIAEGYSVSREKKESFPLTVTSAQKNPTAFYLCASQPRRAGDSGANVLTFGAGSRLTVL.

The gene calls are TRBV7-2 and TRBJ2-5; 7 nucleotides agree with TRBD2. The CDR3 extends over 17 amino acids. The V segment lost 0 bases and the J segment 5 bases; nucleotides outside the gene matches: 12. Looked up from germline, CDR1 is SGHTA and CDR2 is FQGNSA. CDR3 residues: CASSLAGASGGGETQYF. The CDR3 nucleotides are TGTGCCAGCAGCTTAGCTGGGGCTAGCGGAGGCGGGGAGACCCAGTACTTC.